The 3 T cell receptor beta chains reported below all come from one sample, sequenced in a study of OX40 agonist ivuxolimab in advanced cancers. The library was generated by the immunoSEQ multiplex PCR assay. TCRdb stores this immuneACCESS table with in-frame sequences only. Part of the clones is absent; in the studies checked, under half of the shortfall reflects unresolved V genes, and no reason is known for the rest. The sample table contains some 150,000 clones; only one count was recorded for less than 95% of them. Jointly, the top ten make up 0.9% to 1.2% of the sample. Sequencing was performed on CD4+ or CD8+ T cells sorted from blood, taken in a trial of the OX40 agonist ivuxolimab. The receptors were sampled from an adult with an advanced solid tumor such as melanoma, head and neck, liver or kidney cancer.

The chain links TRBV10-3 to TRBJ2-3; D may be TRBD1 (5 bases). CDR3 size: 14 residues. From germline, CDR1 is ENHRY and CDR2 SYGVKD. V was clipped by 7 bases and J by 0 bases, with 11 bases between them. This chain's CDR3 is CAITGDSSTDTQYF. The CDR3 DNA reads as TGTGCCATCACCGGAGACAGCAGCACAGATACGCAGTATTTT.

The rearrangement links TRBV28 to TRBJ2-3; D gene ambiguous. V shed 8 bases and J shed 0 bases, with 6 bases lying between them. CDR1 and CDR2 (germline): MDHEN, SYDVKM. The CDR3 is 12 amino acids. The CDR3 coding sequence is TGTGCCAGCCAGACTAGCACAGATACGCAGTATTTT. Amino acid sequence: CASQTSTDTQYF.

The chain couples TRBV15 to TRBJ2-7; TRBD2 aligns across 7 bases. With V trimmed by 0 bases and J by 0 bases, 5 bases remained unmatched. The CDR3 runs 16 residues. CDR1 is LNHNV, CDR2 YYDKDF, per germline (reference sequence). This CDR3 is CATSREGWTSSYEQYF. CDR3 bases: TGTGCCACCAGCAGAGAGGGGTGGACTAGCTCCTACGAGCAGTACTTC.